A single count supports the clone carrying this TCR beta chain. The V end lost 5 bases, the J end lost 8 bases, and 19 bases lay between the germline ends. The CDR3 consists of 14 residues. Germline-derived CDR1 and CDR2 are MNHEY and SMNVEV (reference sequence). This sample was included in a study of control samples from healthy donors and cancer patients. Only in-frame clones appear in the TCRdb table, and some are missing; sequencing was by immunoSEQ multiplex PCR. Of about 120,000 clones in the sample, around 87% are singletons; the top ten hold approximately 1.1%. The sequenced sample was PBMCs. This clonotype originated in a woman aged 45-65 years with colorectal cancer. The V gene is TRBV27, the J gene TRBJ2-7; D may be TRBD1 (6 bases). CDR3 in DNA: TGTGCCAGCAGTAAAACCCCGCCAGGGGTCAAGCAGTACTTC. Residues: CASSKTPPGVKQYF.